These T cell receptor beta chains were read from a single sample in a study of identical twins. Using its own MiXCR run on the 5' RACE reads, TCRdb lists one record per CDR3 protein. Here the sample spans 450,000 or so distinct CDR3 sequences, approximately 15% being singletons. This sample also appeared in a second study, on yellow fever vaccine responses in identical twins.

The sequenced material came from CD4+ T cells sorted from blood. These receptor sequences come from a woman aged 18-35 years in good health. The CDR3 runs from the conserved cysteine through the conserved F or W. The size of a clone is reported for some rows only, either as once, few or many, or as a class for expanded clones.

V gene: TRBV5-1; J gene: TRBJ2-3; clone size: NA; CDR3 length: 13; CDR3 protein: CASRETGTDTQYF
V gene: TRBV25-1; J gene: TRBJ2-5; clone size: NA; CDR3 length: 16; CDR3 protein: CASSEPGQGVGETQYF
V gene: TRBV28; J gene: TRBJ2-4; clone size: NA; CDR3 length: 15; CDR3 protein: CASSSAGARKNIQYF
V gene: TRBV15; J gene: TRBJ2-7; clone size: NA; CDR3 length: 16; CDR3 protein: CATSRDGVGASYEQYF
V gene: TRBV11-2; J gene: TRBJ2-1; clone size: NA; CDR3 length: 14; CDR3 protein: CASRLAGSYNEQFF
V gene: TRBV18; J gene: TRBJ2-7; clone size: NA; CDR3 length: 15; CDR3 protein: CASSLLVGGSYEQYF
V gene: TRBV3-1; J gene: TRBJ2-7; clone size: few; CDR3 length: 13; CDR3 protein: CASSQRLADEQYF
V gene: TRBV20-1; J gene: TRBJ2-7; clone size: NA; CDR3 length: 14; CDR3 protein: CSARPGRPGYEQYF
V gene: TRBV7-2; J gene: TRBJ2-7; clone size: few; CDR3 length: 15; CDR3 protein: CASSPGGGIRAEQYF
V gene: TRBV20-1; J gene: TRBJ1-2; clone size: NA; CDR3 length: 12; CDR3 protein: CSARDRLYGYTF
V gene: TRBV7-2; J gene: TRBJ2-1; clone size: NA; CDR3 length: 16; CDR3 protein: CASSSFAGGVRNEQFF
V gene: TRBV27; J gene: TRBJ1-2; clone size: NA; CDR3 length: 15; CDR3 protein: CATIGPSGGNYGYTF
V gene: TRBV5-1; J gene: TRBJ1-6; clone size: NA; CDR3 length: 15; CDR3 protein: CASSLLAGGNSPLHF
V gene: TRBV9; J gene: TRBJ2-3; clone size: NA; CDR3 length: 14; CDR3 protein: CASSVGVQADTQYF
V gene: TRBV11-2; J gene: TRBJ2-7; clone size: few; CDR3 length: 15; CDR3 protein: CASSSQPTSFYEQYF
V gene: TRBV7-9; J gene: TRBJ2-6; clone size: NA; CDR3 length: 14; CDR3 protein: CASSPDRPPNVLTF
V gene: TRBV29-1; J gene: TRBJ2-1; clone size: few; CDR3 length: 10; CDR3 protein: CSVGQGGEFF
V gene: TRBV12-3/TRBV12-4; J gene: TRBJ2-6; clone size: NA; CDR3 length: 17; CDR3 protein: CASSRATGLSGANVLTF
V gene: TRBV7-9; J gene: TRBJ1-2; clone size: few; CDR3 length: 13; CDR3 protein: CASSLEGAVGYTF
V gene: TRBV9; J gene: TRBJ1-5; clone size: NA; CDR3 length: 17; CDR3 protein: CASSVEGRGSSNQPQHF
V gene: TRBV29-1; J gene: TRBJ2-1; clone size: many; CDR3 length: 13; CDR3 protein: CSVDSLARNEQFF
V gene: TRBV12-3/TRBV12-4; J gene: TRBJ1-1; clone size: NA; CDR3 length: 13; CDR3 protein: CASSLDPGQLGFF
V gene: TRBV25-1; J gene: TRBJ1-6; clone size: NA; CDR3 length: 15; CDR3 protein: CASSGAAGDNSPLHF
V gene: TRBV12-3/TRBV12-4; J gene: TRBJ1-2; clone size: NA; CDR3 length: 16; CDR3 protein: CASSYSGQETNYGYTF
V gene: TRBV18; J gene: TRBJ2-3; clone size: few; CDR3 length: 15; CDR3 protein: CASSPAVIGTDTQYF
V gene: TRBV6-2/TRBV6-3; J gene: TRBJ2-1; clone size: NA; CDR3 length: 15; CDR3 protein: CASSYLQRGRNEQFF
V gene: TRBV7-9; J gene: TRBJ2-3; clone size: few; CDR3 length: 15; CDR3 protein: CASSPSGRDLDTQYF
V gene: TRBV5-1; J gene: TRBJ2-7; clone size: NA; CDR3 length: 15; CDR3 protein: CASRGGLTNTYQQYF
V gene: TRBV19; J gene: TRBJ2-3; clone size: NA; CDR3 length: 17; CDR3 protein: CASSTGLAGVGTDTQYF
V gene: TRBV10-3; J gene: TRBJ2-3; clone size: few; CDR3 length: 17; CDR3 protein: CAIRGPPGQGAPDTQYF
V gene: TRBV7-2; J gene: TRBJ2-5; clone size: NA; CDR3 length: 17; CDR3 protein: CASSLVGPGTGQETQYF
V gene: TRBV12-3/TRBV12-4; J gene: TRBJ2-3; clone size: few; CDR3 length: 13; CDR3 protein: CASSLSRIDTQYF
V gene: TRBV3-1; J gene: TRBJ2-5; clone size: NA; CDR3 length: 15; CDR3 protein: CASSQDPGGEETQYF
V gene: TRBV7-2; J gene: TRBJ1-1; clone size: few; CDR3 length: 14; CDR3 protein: CASGRGSLDTEAFF
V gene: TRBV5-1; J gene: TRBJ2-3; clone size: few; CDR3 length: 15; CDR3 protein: CASAGASGDTDTQYF
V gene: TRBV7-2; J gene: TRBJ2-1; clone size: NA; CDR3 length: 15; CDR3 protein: CASSLGLAIYNEQFF
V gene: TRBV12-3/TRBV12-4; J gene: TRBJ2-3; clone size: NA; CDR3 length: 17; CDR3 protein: CASSMGLAGVHPDTQYF
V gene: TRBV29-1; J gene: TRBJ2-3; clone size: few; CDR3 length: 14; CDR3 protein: CSGSTGGAGDTQYF
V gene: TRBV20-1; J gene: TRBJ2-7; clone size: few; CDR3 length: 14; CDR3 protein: CSARGTVISYEQYF
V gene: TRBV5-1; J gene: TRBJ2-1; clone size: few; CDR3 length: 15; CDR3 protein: CASSTGEASYNEQFF
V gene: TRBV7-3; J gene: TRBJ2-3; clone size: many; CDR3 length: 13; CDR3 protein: CASSRGGTDTQYF
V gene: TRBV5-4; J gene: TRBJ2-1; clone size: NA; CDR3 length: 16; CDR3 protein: CASSLWTGKGTNEQFF
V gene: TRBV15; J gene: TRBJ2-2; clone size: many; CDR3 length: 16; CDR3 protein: CATSRDTGAQTGELFF
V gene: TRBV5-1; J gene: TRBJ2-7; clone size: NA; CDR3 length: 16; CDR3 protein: CASKPGTDTISYEQYF
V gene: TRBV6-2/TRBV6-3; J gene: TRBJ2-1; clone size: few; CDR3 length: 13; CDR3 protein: CASSGPGSNEQFF
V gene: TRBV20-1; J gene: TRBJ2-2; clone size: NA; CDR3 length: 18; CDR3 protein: CSARDPGGDSPSNGELFF
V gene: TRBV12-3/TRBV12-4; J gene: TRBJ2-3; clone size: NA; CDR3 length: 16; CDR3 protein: CASGSTGRGAADTQYF
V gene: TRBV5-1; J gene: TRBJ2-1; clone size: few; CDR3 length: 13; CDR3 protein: CASSVRTDNEQFF
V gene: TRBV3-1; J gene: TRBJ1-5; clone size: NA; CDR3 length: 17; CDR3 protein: CASSQDLGRGSNQPQHF
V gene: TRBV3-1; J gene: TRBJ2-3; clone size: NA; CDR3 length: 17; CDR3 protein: CASSQGSGGPKTDTQYF
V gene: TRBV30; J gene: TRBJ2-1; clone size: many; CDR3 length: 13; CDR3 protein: CAWSGDTYNEQFF
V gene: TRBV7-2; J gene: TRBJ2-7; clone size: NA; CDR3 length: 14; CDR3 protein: CASSLLTSGYEQYF
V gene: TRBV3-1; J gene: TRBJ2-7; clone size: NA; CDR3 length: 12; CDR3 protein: CATMGTAYEQYF
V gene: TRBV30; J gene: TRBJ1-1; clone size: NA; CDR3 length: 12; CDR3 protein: CAWSAGNTEAFF
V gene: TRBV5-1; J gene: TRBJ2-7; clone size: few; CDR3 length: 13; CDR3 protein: CASMALPNHEQYF